This T cell receptor beta chain stems from a study of T cell responses to AZD1222 COVID-19 vaccine (dated by TCRdb to the early 2020s). Turning to the overall study: TCR sequencing covered 230 or so trial participants: about 210 given two doses of AZD1222 and some 25 given two doses of MenACWY control vaccine. Trial participants were enrolled by age into 18-55, 56-69 and 70-plus year subgroups, with approximately 150, 30 and 60 TCR-sequenced participants respectively.

The CDR3 regions of human TCRbeta chains were subjected to immunosequencing. As for the authors' bioinformatics: Repertoire TCRs were checked for matches against a reference library of SARS-CoV-2-specific TCRs that had been generated using the MIRA antigen-specificity platform. Breadth was defined as the fraction of unique TCRs that were SARS-CoV-2-associated, and depth was defined as the fraction of total T cells that were SARS-CoV-2-associated. Each spike-specific TCR was assigned to its reactive spike region and to a CD4 or CD8 class using the MIRA data. Log10-transformed breadth and depth values were compared by one-way ANOVA with Sidak's multiple comparisons tests. This immuneACCESS table, as held by TCRdb, lists in-frame sequences with V and J called but not all clones. Of the missing ones, under half trace to an unresolved V gene in checked studies; the others have no known cause. D and trimming come from the DNA, and the V and J calls and clone size come from that table. The sample table lists some 200,000 clones, roughly 92% of them with a count of one. Approximately 4% of the sample belongs to the ten largest clones.

Deletion took 2 bases off V and 9 bases off J, with a span of 8 bases between the germline ends. Including the terminal cysteine and phenylalanine, the CDR3 comprises 12 residues. Just CDR3 DNA is preserved here, 36 bases in frame from base 1. Sequences MGHRA (CDR1) and YSYEKL (CDR2) are obtained from the germline V gene. This specimen's time point label, per the study, means: about 28 days (+/-7) after the second vaccine dose. The intended sense of this specimen's treatment or condition label: meningococcal conjugate vaccine given as trial control. Vaccinee samples came from UK trials COV001 and COV002, including a single-blind randomized controlled phase 2/3 trial of AZD1222 (ChAdOx1 nCoV-19) in healthy adults. For TCRbeta chain sequencing, PBMC samples were collected from trial participants at day 0 and at day 28 after the second dose. Details on this clone: Its antigen has not been determined. Base qualities were left out, and no much larger clone turns up one base away.

The paper as a whole reports these results and caveats: The 56-69-year group was small, and its depth increase did not reach significance, likely because of low power. CD4 TCRs associated with the vaccine covered the entire spike protein, and the dominant responses were in regions 160-218 and 743-854. Reportedly, almost half of the unique spike-specific TCRs recognized epitopes lying outside the regions that are mutated in the B.1.351 and B.1.1.7 variants. Participants were mostly white British, with more females than males. The authors suggested clonal diversity may have been underestimated. Spike-specific TCR breadth and depth rose significantly after two AZD1222 doses compared with day 0 and with MenACWY recipients. Conclusions about previously exposed vaccinees are limited, since just six AZD1222 recipients were seropositive for SARS-CoV-2 at baseline. Because no day 14 peak-response samples were available, the repertoires could be characterized only after the peak T cell response.

Sequences were derived from peripheral blood, sampled 28 days after the second dose of the MenACWY control vaccine. This receptor was taken from an adult who received the MenACWY meningococcal vaccine as a control. The chain is assembled from TRBV4-1 and TRBJ1-3, with the D segment identity uncertain. DNA sequence: TGCGCCAGCAGCCAAACCCTCGGCACCATATATTTT. It is translated as CASSQTLGTIYF.